This T cell receptor beta chain comes out of a study of OX40 agonist ivuxolimab in advanced cancers. Study information: Cohort: 80% to 90% men, mean age approximately 64, aged about 23 to 79. Whole-study findings and limits: Clonal expansion in partial responders at 0.1-3.0 mg/kg ranked among the lowest.

A remark on this clone: The target antigen is unknown.

The table came from immunoSEQ multiplex PCR; TCRdb's copy has only in-frame clones and leaves some out. The sample consists of more than 80,000 clones, more than 75% of them appearing once. The source of this sequence is an adult with an advanced solid tumor such as melanoma, head and neck, liver or kidney cancer. The sequencing here drew on CD4+ or CD8+ T cells sorted from blood, taken in a trial of the OX40 agonist ivuxolimab.

CDR3 in amino acids: CASSGFRATNEKLFF. In DNA form, the CDR3 reads TGTGCCAGCAGTGGTTTCCGAGCAACTAATGAAAAACTGTTTTTT. The gene calls are TRBV6-1 and TRBJ1-4, with unresolved D. Germline values: CDR1 MNHNS, CDR2 SASEGT. The CDR3 runs to 15 residues. Between the trimmed V and J ends, which lost 4 bases and 0 bases, there was a span of 9 bases.